One sample yielded the 2 T cell receptor beta chains listed below, sequenced in a study of blood T cell repertoires in COVID-19. Measured with immunoSEQ multiplex PCR; TCRdb has only the in-frame clones, and not every one. The sample holds 150,000 or so clones, around 89% seen once. Sequenced material: peripheral blood. These TCRs come from a man aged 60 to 75 with active or convalescent COVID-19.

The chain employs TRBV18 and TRBJ2-7, with TRBD1 matching 7 bases. V shed 3 bases and J 7 bases; nucleotides not matched to a gene: 15. Per the germline V gene, CDR1 is KGHSH and CDR2 is LQKENI. This CDR3 spans 16 amino acids. Written as DNA, the CDR3 is TGTGCCAGCTCACCCCAGAGTGACAGGGTCTTGTGGGAGCAGTACTTC. Protein sequence: CASSPQSDRVLWEQYF.

The chain uses TRBV6-2 or TRBV6-3 and TRBJ2-7; 13 nucleotides align to TRBD2. J lost 5 bases, V lost 0 bases, and 4 bases had no gene match. Looked up from germline, CDR1 is MNHEY and CDR2 is SVGEGT. The CDR3 consists of 16 residues. CDR3 nucleotide sequence: TGTGCCAGCAGTTACTCGACAACTAGCGGGAGGGACGAGCAGTACTTC. Encoded protein: CASSYSTTSGRDEQYF.